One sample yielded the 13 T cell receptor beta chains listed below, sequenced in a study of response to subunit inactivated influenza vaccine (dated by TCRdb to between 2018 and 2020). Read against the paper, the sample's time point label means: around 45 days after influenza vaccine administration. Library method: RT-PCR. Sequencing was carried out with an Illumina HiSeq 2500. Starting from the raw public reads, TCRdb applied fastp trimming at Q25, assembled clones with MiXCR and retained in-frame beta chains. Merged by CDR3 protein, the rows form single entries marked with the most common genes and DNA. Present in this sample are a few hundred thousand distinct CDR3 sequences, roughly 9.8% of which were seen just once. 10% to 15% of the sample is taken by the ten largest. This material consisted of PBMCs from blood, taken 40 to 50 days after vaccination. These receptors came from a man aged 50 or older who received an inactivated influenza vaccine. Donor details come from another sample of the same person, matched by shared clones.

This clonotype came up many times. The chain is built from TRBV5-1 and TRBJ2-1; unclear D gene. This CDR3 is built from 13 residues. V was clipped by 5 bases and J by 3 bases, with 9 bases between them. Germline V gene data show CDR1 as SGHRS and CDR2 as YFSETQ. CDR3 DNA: TGCGCCAGCAGGTCTGATCTCTACAATGAGCAGTTCTTC. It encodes CASRSDLYNEQFF.

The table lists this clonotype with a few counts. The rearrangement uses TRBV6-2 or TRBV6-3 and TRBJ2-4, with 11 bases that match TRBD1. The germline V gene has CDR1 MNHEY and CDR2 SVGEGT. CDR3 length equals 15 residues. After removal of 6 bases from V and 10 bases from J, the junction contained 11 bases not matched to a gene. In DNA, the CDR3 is TGTGCCAGCAGGGCCGGGACAGGGGGGCGAGGAATTCAGTACTTC. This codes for CASRAGTGGRGIQYF.

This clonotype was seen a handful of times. The CDR3 spells CASSYTPWQTNEQFF. In DNA, the CDR3 is TGTGCCAGCAGTTACACCCCCTGGCAGACCAATGAGCAGTTCTTC. The rearrangement links TRBV6-5 to TRBJ2-1, with D uncertain. The germline gives CDR1 MNHEY, CDR2 SVGAGI. V gave up 2 bases and J gave up 6 bases, with 14 bases separating them. The CDR3 runs to 15 residues.

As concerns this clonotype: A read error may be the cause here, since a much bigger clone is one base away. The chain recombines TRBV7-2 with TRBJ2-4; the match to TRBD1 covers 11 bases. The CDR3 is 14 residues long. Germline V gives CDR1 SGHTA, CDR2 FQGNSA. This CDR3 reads CAISRRDRGNIQYF. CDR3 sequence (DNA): TGTGCCATCAGCCGTAGGGACAGGGGGAACATTCAGTACTTC.

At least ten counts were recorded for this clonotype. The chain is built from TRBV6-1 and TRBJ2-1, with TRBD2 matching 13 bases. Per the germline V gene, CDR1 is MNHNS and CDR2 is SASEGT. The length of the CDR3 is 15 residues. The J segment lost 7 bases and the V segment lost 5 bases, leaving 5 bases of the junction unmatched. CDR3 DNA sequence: TGTGCCAGCAGTAGGACTAGCGGGAGTTTTAATGAGCAGTTCTTC. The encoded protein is CASSRTSGSFNEQFF.

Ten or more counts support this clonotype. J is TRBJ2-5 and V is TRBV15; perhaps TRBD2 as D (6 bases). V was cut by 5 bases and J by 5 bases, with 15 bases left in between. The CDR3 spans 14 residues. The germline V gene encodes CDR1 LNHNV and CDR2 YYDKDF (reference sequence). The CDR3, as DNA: TGTGCCACCAGCGGAAGGGGCGGGATGGAGACCCAGTACTTC. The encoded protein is CATSGRGGMETQYF.

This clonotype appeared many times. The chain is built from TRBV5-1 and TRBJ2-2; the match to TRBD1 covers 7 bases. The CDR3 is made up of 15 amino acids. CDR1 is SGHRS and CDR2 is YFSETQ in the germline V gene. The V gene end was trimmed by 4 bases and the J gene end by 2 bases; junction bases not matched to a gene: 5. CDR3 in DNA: TGCGCCAGCAGCCCGGGACAGCTTAACACCGGGGAGCTGTTTTTT. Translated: CASSPGQLNTGELFF.

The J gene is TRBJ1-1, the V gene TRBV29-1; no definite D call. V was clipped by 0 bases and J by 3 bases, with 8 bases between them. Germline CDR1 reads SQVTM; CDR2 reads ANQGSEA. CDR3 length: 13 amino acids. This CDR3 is CSVEEWLDTEAFF. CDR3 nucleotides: TGCAGCGTTGAAGAGTGGCTCGACACTGAAGCTTTCTTT.

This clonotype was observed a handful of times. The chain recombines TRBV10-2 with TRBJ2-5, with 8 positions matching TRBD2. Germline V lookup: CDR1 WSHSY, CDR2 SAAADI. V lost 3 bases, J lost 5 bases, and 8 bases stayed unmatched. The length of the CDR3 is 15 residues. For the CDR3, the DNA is TGCGCCAGCAGTGATGGGACTAGGGGAACGGAGACCCAGTACTTC. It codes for CASSDGTRGTETQYF.

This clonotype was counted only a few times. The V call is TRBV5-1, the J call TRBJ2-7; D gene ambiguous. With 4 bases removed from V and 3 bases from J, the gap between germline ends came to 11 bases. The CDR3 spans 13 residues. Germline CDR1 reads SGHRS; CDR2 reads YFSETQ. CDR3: CASSVDGIYEQYF. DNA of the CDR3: TGCGCCAGCAGCGTTGACGGAATCTACGAGCAGTACTTC.

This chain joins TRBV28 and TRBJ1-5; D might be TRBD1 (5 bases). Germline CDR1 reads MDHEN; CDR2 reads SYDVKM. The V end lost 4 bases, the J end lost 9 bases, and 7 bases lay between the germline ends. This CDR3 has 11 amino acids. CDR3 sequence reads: CASSSTGPQHF. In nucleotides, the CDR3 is TGTGCCAGCAGTTCTACAGGGCCCCAGCATTTT.

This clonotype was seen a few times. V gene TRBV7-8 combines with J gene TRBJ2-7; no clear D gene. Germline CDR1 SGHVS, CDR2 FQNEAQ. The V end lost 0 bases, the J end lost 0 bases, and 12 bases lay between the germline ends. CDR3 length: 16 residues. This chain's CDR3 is CASSLATAASSYEQYF. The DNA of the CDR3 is TGTGCCAGCAGCTTAGCGACGGCAGCCAGCTCCTACGAGCAGTACTTC.

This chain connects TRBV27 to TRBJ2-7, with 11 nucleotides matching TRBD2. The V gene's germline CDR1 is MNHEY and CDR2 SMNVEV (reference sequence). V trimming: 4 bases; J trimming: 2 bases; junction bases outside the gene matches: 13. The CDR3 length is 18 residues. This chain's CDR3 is CASSSLPASGGSPYEQYF. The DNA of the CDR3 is TGTGCCAGCAGTTCCCTCCCGGCTAGCGGGGGGTCCCCCTACGAGCAGTACTTC.